This T cell receptor (beta chain) was sequenced during a study of CD8 T cells in ankylosing spondylitis. This CDR3 comprises 14 residues. V lost 5 bases and J 2 bases, leaving 12 bases between the germline ends. Germline CDR1 SGHVS, CDR2 FQNEAQ. Libraries for TCR beta were made by quantitative 5'-RACE with molecular barcodes. TCRdb called the 5' RACE reads again in MiXCR, with one record for every CDR3 protein. The sample lists approximately 540,000 distinct CDR3 sequences; roughly 12% were seen once. This clonotype was seen only a few times. Its antigen is unknown. The study's findings and limits: In ankylosing spondylitis blood, a motif of eight highly homologous TCR beta variants appeared characteristic. Certain motif variants had earlier been reported in reactive arthritis synovial fluid and blood.

The TCR originated in a male donor with ankylosing spondylitis. The rearrangement joins TRBV7-8 to TRBJ2-5; tentative D call: TRBD2 (5 bases). The sequenced sample was blood, either unsorted or a sorted T cell fraction (not recorded which). In nucleotides, the CDR3 is TGTGCCAGCAGCACTAAGACTAATCAAGAGACCCAGTACTTC. It specifies CASSTKTNQETQYF.